This TCR beta chain originates from a study of identical twins. Findings and limits, study-wide: The abundant beta clonotypes from cord blood had fewer insertions, and memory repertoires had none of this.

The CDR3 loop spans 13 amino acids. V dropped 6 bases and J dropped 4 bases, with 12 bases sitting between them. CDR1 is MNHNS, CDR2 SASEGT, per germline. Of note for this clonotype: As yet, its antigen is unknown.

Each CDR3 protein is one row after TCRdb ran MiXCR on the 5' RACE reads. The repertoire holds roughly 500,000 distinct CDR3 sequences, with less than 25% as singletons. The same specimen was also included in a second study, on T cells expressing NK-cell markers. That report notes: Where several donors were concerned, these clonotypes also led the CD3+CD56-NKG2C+ fraction.

This sequence joins TRBV6-1 and TRBJ1-2, with a tentative D call TRBD1 (5 bases). This clonotype was sampled from a woman in her late teens or twenties in good health. Sequencing input: CD4+ T cells sorted from blood. This CDR3 reads CASSQGPAYGYTF. CDR3 bases: TGTGCCAGCAGCCAGGGCCCGGCCTATGGCTACACCTTC.